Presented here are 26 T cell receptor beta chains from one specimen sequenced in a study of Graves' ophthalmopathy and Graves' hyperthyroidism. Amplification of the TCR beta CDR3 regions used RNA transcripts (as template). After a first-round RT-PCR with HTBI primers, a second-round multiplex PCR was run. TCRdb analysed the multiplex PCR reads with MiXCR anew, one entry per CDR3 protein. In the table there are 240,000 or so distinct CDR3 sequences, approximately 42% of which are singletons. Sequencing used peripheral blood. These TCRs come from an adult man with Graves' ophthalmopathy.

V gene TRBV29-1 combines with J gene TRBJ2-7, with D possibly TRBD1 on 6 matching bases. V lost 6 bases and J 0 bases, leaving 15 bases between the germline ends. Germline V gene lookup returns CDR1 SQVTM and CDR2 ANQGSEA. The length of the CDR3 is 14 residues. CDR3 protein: CSVDHRASSYEQYF. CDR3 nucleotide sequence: TGCAGCGTAGATCACAGGGCGAGCTCCTACGAGCAGTACTTC.

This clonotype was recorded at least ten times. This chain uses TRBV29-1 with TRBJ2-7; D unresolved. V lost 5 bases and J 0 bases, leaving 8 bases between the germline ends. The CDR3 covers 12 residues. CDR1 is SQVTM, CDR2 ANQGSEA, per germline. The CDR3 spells CSVSESSYEQYF. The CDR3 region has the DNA TGCAGCGTTTCGGAGAGCTCCTACGAGCAGTACTTC.

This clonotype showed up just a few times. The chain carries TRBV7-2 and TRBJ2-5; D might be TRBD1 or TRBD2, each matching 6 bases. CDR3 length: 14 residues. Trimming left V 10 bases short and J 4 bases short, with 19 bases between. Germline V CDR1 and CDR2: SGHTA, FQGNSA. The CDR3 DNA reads TGTGCCACCAAGCCAAGGGGGGCCTCAGAGACCCAGTACTTC. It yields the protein CATKPRGASETQYF.

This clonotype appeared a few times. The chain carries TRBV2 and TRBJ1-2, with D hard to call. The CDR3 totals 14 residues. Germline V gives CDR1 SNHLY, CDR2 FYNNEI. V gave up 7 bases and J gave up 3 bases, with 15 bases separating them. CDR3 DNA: TGTGCCAGCACCAACATACGCGGGGACTATGGCTACACCTTC. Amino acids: CASTNIRGDYGYTF. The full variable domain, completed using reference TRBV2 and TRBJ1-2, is EPEVTQTPSHQVTQMGQEVILRCVPISNHLYFYWYRQILGQKVEFLVSFYNNEISEKSEIFDDQFSVERPDGSNFTLKIRSTKLEDSAMYFCASTNIRGDYGYTFGSGTRLTVV.

This CDR3 reads CASRAGTSGSYEQYF. In nucleotides, the CDR3 is TGTGCCAGCAGGGCCGGGACTAGCGGCTCCTACGAGCAGTACTTC. The genes are TRBV11-1 and TRBJ2-7, with 11 positions matching TRBD2. The germline V gene encodes CDR1 SGHAT and CDR2 FQDESV (reference sequence). Trimming took 6 bases from V and 0 from J; bases not matched to a gene: 4. The CDR3 runs to 15 residues.

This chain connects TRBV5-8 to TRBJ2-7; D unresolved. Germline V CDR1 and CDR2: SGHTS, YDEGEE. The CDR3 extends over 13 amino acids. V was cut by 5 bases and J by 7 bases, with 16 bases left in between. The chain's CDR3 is CASSLPPRVEQYF. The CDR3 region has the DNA TGTGCCAGCAGTTTGCCCCCCCGTGTTGAGCAGTACTTC.

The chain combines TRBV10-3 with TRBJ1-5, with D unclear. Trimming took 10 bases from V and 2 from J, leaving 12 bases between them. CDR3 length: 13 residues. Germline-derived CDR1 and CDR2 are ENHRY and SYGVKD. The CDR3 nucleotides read TGTGCCAGCAAACGGCCGGGCAATCAGCCCCAGCATTTT. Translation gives CASKRPGNQPQHF.

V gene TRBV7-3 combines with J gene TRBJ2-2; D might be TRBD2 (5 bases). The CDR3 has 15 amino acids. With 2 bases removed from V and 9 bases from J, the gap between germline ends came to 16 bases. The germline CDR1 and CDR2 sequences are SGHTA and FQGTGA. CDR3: CASSLWGAPSRELFF. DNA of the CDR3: TGTGCCAGCAGCTTATGGGGAGCCCCGTCCAGGGAGCTGTTTTTT. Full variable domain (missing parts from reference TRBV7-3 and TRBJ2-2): GAGVSQTPSNKVTEKGKYVELRCDPISGHTALYWYRQSLGQGPEFLIYFQGTGAADDSGLPNDRFFAVRPEGSVSTLKIQRTERGDSAVYLCASSLWGAPSRELFFGEGSRLTVL.

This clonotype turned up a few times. The CDR3 sequence is CASSQERGRQPQHF. DNA of the CDR3: TGTGCCAGCAGCCAAGAGAGGGGCAGGCAGCCCCAGCATTTT. V is TRBV3-1 and J is TRBJ1-5, with D possibly matching TRBD1 (5 bases). This CDR3 spans 14 amino acids. Germline loops: CDR1 LGHDT, CDR2 YNNKEL (reference sequence). V lost 0 bases and J lost 7, with 10 bases in between.

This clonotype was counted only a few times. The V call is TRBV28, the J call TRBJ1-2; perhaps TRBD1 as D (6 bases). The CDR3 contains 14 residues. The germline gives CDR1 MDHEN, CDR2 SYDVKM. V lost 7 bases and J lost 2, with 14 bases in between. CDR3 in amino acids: CASTPGRGNYGYTF. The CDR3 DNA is TGTGCCAGCACCCCAGGGAGGGGGAACTATGGCTACACCTTC.

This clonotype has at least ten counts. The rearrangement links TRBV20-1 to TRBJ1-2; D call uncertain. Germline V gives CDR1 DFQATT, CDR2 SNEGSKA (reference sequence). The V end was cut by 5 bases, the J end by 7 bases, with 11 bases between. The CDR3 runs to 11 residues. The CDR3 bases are TGCAGTGCTTACCGGACGAGTGGCTACACCTTC. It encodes CSAYRTSGYTF.

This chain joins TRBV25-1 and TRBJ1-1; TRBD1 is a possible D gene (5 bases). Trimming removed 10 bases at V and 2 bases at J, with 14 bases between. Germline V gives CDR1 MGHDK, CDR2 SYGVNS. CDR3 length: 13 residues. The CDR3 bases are TGTGCCATCAGCGGGGACGGTAACACTGAAGCTTTCTTT. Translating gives CAISGDGNTEAFF.

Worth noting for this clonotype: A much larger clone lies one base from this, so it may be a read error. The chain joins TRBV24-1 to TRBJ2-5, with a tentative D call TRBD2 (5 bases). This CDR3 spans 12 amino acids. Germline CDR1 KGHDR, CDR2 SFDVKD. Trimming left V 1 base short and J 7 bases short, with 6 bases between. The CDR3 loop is CATSDFGGTQYF. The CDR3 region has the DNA TGTGCCACCAGTGATTTCGGAGGGACCCAGTACTTC.

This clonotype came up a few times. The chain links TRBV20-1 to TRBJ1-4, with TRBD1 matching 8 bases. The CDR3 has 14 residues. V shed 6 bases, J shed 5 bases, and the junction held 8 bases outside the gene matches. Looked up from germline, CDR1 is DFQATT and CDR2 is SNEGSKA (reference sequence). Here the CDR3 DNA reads TGCAGTGCGACAGACAGGGGTGGGAATGAAAAACTGTTTTTT. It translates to CSATDRGGNEKLFF.

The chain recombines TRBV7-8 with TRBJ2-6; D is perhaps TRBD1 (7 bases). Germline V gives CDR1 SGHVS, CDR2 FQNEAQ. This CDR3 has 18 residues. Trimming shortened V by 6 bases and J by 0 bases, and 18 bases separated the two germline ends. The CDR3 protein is CASRDRRGRNSGANVLTF. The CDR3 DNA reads TGTGCCAGCAGAGATCGGAGGGGGCGCAACTCTGGGGCCAACGTCCTGACTTTC.

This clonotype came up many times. The CDR3 coding sequence is TGTGCCAGCAGCGTAGGGAATAGCGGGAGCGGCGAGACCCAGTACTTC. It translates to CASSVGNSGSGETQYF. V and J are TRBV9 and TRBJ2-5; TRBD2 matches at 9 bases. There are 16 residues in the CDR3. The V gene's germline CDR1 is SGDLS and CDR2 YYNGEE. Trimming removed 0 bases from V and 5 bases from J; junction bases left unmatched: 8.

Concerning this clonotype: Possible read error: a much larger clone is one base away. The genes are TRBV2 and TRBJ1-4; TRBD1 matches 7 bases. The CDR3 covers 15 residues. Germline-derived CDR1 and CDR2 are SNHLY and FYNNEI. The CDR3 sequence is CASSDRGGTNEKLLF. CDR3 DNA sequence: TGTGCCAGCAGTGACAGGGGGGGAACTAATGAAAAACTGCTTTTT.

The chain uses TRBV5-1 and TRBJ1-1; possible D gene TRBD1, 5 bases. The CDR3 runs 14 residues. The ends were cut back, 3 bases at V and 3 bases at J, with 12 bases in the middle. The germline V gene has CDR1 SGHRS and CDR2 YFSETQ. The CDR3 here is CASSSRVRYTEAFF. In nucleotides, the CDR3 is TGCGCCAGCAGCTCCAGGGTGAGGTACACTGAAGCTTTCTTT.

CDR3 coding DNA: TGCAGCGTACTCGGGGGTTACAATGAGCAGTTCTTC. Translating gives CSVLGGYNEQFF. The chain has TRBV29-1 and TRBJ2-7; a weak D match, TRBD2 (6 bases). The last part of the DNA fits TRBJ2-1 better; the J call may be wrong. This CDR3 is built from 12 residues. From germline, CDR1 is SQVTM and CDR2 ANQGSEA.

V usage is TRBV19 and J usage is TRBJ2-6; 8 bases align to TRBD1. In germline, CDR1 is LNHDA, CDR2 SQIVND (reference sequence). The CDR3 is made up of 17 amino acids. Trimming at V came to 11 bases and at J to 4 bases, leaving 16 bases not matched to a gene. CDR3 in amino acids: CAWRRDRGGLGANVLTF. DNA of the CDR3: TGTGCCTGGAGACGAGACAGGGGAGGATTGGGGGCCAACGTCCTGACTTTC. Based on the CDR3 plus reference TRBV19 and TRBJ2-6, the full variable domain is DGGITQSPKYLFRKEGQNVTLSCEQNLNHDAMYWYRQDPGQGLRLIYYSQIVNDFQKGDIAEGYSVSREKKESFPLTVTSAQKNPTAFYLCAWRRDRGGLGANVLTFGAGSRLTVL.

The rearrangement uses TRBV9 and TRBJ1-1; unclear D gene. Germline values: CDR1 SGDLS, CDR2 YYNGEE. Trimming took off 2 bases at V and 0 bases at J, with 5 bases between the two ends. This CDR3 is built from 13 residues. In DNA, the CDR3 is TGTGCCAGCAGCGTTTCAGTGAACACTGAAGCTTTCTTT. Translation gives CASSVSVNTEAFF.

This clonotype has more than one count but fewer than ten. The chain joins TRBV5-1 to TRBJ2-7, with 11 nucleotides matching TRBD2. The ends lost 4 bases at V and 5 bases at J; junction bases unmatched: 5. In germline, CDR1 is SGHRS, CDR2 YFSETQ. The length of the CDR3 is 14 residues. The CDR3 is CASSLGLAGDEQYF. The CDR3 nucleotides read TGCGCCAGCAGCCTCGGACTAGCGGGCGACGAGCAGTACTTC. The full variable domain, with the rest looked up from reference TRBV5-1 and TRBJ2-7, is KAGVTQTPRYLIKTRGQQVTLSCSPISGHRSVSWYQQTPGQGLQFLFEYFSETQRNKGNFPGRFSGRQFSNSRSEMNVSTLELGDSALYLCASSLGLAGDEQYFGPGTRLTVT.

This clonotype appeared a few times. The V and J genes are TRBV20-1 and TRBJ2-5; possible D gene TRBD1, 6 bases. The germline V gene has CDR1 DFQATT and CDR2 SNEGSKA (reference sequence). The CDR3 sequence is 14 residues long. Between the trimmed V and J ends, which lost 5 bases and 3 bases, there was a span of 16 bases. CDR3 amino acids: CSADVRGSEETQYF. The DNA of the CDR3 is TGCAGTGCTGACGTAAGGGGGTCAGAAGAGACCCAGTACTTC.

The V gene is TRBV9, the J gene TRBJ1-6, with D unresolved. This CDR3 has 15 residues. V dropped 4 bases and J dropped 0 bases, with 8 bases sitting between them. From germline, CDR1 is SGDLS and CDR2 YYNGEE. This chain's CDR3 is CASSRMSSYNSPLHF. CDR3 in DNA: TGTGCCAGCAGCCGGATGAGCTCCTATAATTCACCCCTCCACTTT.

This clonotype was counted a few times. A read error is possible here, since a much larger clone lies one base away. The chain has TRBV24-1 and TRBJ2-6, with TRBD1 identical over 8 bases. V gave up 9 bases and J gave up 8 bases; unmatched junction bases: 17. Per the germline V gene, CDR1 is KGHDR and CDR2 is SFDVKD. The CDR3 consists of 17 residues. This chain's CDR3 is CATSDRGGLRGTNVLTF. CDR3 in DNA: TGTGCCACCTCAGACAGGGGTGGTCTCCGGGGGACCAACGTCCTGACTTTC.

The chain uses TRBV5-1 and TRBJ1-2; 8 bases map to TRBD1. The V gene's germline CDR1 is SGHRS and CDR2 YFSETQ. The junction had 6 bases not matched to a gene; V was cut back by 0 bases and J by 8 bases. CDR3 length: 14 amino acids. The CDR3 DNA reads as TGCGCCAGCAGCTTGGAACAGGGGGTGAGAGGCTACACCTTC. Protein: CASSLEQGVRGYTF.